This paragraph covers one T cell receptor (beta chain) sequence. There are 17 residues in the CDR3. CDR1 LGHNA and CDR2 YNFKEQ come from the germline V gene. Trimming left V 1 base short and J 7 bases short, with 20 bases between. The sample is drawn from a study of blood T cell repertoires in COVID-19. The overall study: There were acute and convalescent COVID-19 samples, and they came from the United States, Italy and Spain. Sources were T cells, B-cell-depleted T cells, or PBMCs; the material itself was cDNA or gDNA.

The authors' processing: Reference gene primer amplification gave estimated nucleated cell counts. The assay was immunoSEQ multiplex PCR, and TCRdb's table has in-frame clones only and misses some. From that table come the V and J calls and clone size; the DNA was used to work out D and trimming. Of approximately 90,000 clones in the sample, 80% to 90% were seen once. This chain links TRBV4-2 with TRBJ2-1; D might be TRBD2 (6 bases). The sample was peripheral blood. The sequence came from a middle-aged man with acute or convalescent COVID-19. Written as DNA, the CDR3 is TGTGCCAGCAGCCAAGTTGGTGTAGAAGGGAGGTTGAATGAGCAGTTCTTC. Translation: CASSQVGVEGRLNEQFF.